The next 5 T cell receptor beta chains were all read from a single sample in a study of cytomegalovirus exposure and HLA in healthy donors. PCR was performed using 60 Vbeta and 13 Jbeta primers. Generated by immunoSEQ multiplex PCR, the TCRdb table keeps only in-frame clones and is missing some. The table lists 150,000 to 200,000 clones, 62% of them singletons. Source material: PBMCs. The receptors shown here come from a man between 35 and 55 years old in good health and CMV-seronegative.

This clone appeared a few times. V usage is TRBV6-5 and J usage is TRBJ1-3; 8 bases line up with TRBD1. Per the germline V gene, CDR1 is MNHEY and CDR2 is SVGAGI. The CDR3 length is 14 residues. V dropped 7 bases and J dropped 3; count of bases not matched to a gene: 5. CDR3 loop: CASTTGGYGNTIYF. The CDR3 bases are TGTGCCAGCACCACAGGGGGTTATGGAAACACCATATATTTT.

This clone was detected a few times. The junction does not match germline at one end; this may be a read error. V gene TRBV7-9 combines with J gene TRBJ1-1, with D unresolved. This CDR3 comprises 12 residues. Germline CDR1 reads SEHNR; CDR2 reads FQNEAQ (reference sequence). The CDR3 nucleotides are TGTTCCAGCAGCTTAGTGGAGACTGAAGCTTTCTTT. Its translation is CSSSLVETEAFF.

This chain joins TRBV19 and TRBJ2-5; 8 bases map to TRBD2. In germline, CDR1 is LNHDA, CDR2 SQIVND (reference sequence). The J segment lost 5 bases and the V segment lost 5 bases, leaving 4 bases of the junction unmatched. This CDR3 is built from 13 residues. CDR3: CASSVAGFETQYF. Here the CDR3 DNA reads TGTGCCAGTAGTGTAGCGGGATTTGAGACCCAGTACTTC.

The gene calls are TRBV28 and TRBJ2-7, with 7 positions matching TRBD2. Germline CDR1 MDHEN, CDR2 SYDVKM. V gave up 7 bases and J gave up 1 base; unmatched junction bases: 4. This CDR3 is built from 13 residues. CDR3 in DNA: TGTGCCAGCACCCCCGGGGGGTCCTACGAGCAGTACTTC. Its protein product is CASTPGGSYEQYF.

The chain has TRBV21-1 and TRBJ1-1; whether TRBD1, the table's D call, matches the DNA was not checked. TRBV21-1 is annotated as a pseudogene. The CDR3 covers 14 residues. The CDR3 spells CASSKESRAPEAFF. CDR3 nucleotides: TGTGCCAGCAGCAAAGAGAGCAGGGCACCTGAAGCTTTCTTT.